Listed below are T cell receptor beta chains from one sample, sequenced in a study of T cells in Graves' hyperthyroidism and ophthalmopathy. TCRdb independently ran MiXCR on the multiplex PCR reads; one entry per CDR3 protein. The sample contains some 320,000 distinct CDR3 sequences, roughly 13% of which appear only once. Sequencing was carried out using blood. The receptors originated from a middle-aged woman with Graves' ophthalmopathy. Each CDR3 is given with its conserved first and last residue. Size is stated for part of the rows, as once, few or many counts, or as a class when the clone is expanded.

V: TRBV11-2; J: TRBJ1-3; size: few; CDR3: CASSFGYSGNTIYF
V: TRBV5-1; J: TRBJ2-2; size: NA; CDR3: CASSGRDRGFANTGELFF
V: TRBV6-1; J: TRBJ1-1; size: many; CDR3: CASRDGLLSEAFF
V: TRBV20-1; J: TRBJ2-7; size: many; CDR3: CSARAAYEQYF
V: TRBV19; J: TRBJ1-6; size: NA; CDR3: CASSTGTGTHNSPLHF
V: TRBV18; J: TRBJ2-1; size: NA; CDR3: CASSPKTGSYNEQFF
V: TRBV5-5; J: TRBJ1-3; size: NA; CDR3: CASSLVGGNTIYF
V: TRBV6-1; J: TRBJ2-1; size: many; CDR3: CASGQTGGFDEQFF
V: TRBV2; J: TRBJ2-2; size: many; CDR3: CASRADTNTGELFF
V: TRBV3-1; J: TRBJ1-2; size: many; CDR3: CASSQPGEYGYTF
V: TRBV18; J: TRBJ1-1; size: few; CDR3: CASSRGGENTEAFF
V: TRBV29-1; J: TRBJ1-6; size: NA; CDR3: CSVDGLINSPLHF
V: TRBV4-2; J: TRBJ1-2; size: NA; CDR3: CASSQGPWTGGNYGYTF
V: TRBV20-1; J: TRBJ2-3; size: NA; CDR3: CSASPQDYSTDTQYF
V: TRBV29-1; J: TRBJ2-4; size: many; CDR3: CSVTGDGIQYF
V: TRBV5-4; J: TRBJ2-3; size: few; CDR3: CASSPPGTSTDTQYF
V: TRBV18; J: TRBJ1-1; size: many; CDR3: CASSRKNTEAFF
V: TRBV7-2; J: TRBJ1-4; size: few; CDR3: CASSPRATTNEKLFF
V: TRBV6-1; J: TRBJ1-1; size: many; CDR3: CASGDNRNTEAFF
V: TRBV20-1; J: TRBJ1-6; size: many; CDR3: CSARQADGTSPLHF
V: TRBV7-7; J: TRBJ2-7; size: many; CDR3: CASSASSTSYEQYF
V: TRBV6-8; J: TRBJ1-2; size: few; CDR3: CASSCQGNYGYTF
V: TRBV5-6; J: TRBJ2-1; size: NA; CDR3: CASSLPGTHNEQFF
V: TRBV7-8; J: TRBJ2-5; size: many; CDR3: CASSPGTDQETQYF
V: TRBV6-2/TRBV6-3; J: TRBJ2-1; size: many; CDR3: CASSPLAGVPNEQFF
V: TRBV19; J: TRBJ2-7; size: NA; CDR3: CASRLDRWTYEQYF
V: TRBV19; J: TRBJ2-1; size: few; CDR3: CASSIQQAGEQFF
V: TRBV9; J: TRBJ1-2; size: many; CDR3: CASSVEGSVGNYGYTF
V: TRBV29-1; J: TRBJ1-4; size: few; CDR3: CSVEDKAPGGEKLFF
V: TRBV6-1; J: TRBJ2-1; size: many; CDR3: CASSERRTSGGGSYNEQFF
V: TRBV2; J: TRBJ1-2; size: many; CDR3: CASSSDRKNYGYTF